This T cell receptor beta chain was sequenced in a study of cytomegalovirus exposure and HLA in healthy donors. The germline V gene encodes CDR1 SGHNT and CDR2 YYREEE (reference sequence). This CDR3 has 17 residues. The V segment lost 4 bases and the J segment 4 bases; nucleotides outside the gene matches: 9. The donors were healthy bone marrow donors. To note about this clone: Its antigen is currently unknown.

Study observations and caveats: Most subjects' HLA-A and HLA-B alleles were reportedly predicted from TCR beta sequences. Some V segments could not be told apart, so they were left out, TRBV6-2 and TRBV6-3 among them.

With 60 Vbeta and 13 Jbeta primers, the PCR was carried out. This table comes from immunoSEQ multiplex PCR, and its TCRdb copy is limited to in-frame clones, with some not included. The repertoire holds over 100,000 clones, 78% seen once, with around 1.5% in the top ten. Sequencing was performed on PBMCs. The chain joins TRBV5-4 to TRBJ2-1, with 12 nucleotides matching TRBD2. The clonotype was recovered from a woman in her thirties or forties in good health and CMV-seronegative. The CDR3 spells CASSPLPSGRAYNEQFF. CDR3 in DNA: TGTGCCAGCAGCCCGCTACCTAGCGGGAGGGCTTACAATGAGCAGTTCTTC.